Listed below are T cell receptor beta chains from one sample, sequenced in a study of shared clonotypes between healthy human individuals. Only in-frame clones appear in the TCRdb table, and some are missing; sequencing was by immunoSEQ multiplex PCR. In the table there are over a million clones, approximately 80% of which are singletons. The sequenced sample was memory CD4+ T cells from PBMCs. The origin of the receptors is a man aged 18 to 35 in good health. Some clones in this sample may be carry-over from other donors' samples. The CDR3 runs from the conserved cysteine through the conserved F or W. Fields, in order: D gene, V gene, J gene, CDR3 length, clone size, CDR3 DNA, CDR3 protein. The D gene is left open where the match is weak. Some rows mark clone size as missing; the rest say once, few, many or name a class of expanded clone.

TRBD1	TRBV7-9	TRBJ1-1	13	.	TGTGCCAGCAGCCCGGACAGGCACACTGAAGCTTTCTTT	CASSPDRHTEAFF
.	TRBV10-1	TRBJ1-5	14	.	TGCGCCAGCAGTGCCGGGACAAAAGATCAGCCCCAGCATTTT	CASSAGTKDQPQHF
TRBD1	TRBV2	TRBJ1-2	13	few	TGTGCCAGCAGTACACAGGGGATAGGGGGCTACACCTTC	CASSTQGIGGYTF
.	TRBV18	TRBJ1-2	14	.	TGTGCCAGCTCCTCGGGGGCACAGAACTATGGCTACACCTTC	CASSSGAQNYGYTF
.	TRBV5-1	TRBJ2-1	13	.	TGCGCCAGCACGTTGAGCTCCTACAATGAGCAGTTCTTC	CASTLSSYNEQFF
.	TRBV9	TRBJ1-1	16	many	TGTGCCAGCAGCCAGGGGATAAGAGGGAGGGGCACTGAAGCTTTCTTT	CASSQGIRGRGTEAFF
TRBD2	TRBV6-1	TRBJ2-7	14	many	TGTGCCAGCTCACGGGGTAGCGGGACCTACGAGCAGTACTTC	CASSRGSGTYEQYF
.	TRBV7-3	TRBJ2-2	16	.	TGTGCCAGCAGCCCTACTCCCTCGACGGGGAACGGGGAGCTGTTTTTT	CASSPTPSTGNGELFF
.	TRBV28	TRBJ1-5	16	few	TGTGCCAGCAGTTGGGGCTCCGTTAATAGCAATCAGCCCCAGCATTTT	CASSWGSVNSNQPQHF
TRBD1	TRBV5-1	TRBJ2-5	15	.	TGCGCCAGCAGCTTAGACAGGGGGGCCCAAGAGACCCAGTACTTC	CASSLDRGAQETQYF
.	TRBV6-4	TRBJ1-1	17	.	TGTGCCAGCAGTGACACAAAGACCGGGGGCAGGAACACTGAAGCTTTCTTT	CASSDTKTGGRNTEAFF
TRBD1	TRBV28	TRBJ1-2	13	.	TGTGCCAGCAGTTTAAGGGACAGGGAAGGCTACACCTTC	CASSLRDREGYTF
TRBD1	TRBV6-5	TRBJ2-1	15	.	TGTGCCAGCAGTCCCCGGGACAGGGCAGGCAATGAGCAGTTCTTC	CASSPRDRAGNEQFF
TRBD1	TRBV29-1	TRBJ1-2	13	.	TGCAGCGTTGGGGGAGGGGGCGATTATGGCTACACCTTC	CSVGGGGDYGYTF
TRBD1	TRBV7-9	TRBJ2-1	16	.	TGTGCCAGCAGCTTGATGGACAGGGGTACCTACAATGAGCAGTTCTTC	CASSLMDRGTYNEQFF
.	TRBV13	TRBJ2-5	13	.	TGTGCCAGCAGCGATAGGGCAGGAGAGACCCAGTACTTC	CASSDRAGETQYF
.	TRBV7-9	TRBJ1-3	14	.	TGTGCCAGCAGCTTACCCTTCTCTGGAAACACCATATATTTT	CASSLPFSGNTIYF
TRBD2	TRBV28	TRBJ2-2	17	.	TGTGCCAGCAGTTCTCTAGCGGTCCCGCTTAGAATCGGGGAGCTGTTTTTT	CASSSLAVPLRIGELFF
TRBD2	TRBV18	TRBJ2-7	16	.	TGTGCCAGCTCACCCCGGGTAGCGGGGCTCGGCGACGAGCAGTACTTC	CASSPRVAGLGDEQYF
.	TRBV6-1	TRBJ2-1	12	.	TGTGCCAGCAGTGAATACGGCTCGGAGCAGTTCTTC	CASSEYGSEQFF
.	TRBV2	TRBJ1-1	13	.	TGTGCCAGCACGACGGAAGCGAACACTGAAGCTTTCTTT	CASTTEANTEAFF
.	TRBV9	TRBJ2-7	16	.	TGTGCCAGCAGCGTACATCTTGGAGAACGGGCTTACGAGCAGTACTTC	CASSVHLGERAYEQYF
.	TRBV6-5	TRBJ2-1	11	.	TGTGCCAGGCGGGGCGGCTGTGAGCAGTTCTTC	CARRGGCEQFF
TRBD1	TRBV6-5	TRBJ2-5	16	.	TGTGCCAGCAGTTATTCCGGGACAGGGCCCCAAGAGACCCAGTACTTC	CASSYSGTGPQETQYF